This T cell receptor (beta chain) is drawn from a study of blood T cells in healthy people across ages. A second PCR of about 7 to 12 cycles used a sample-barcoded 5' primer and a J-beta primer mix. MiXCR, run by TCRdb on the 5' RACE reads, gives a single entry per CDR3 protein. The table lists 750,000 to 950,000 distinct CDR3 sequences, about 53% of them singletons. Study results and caveats: Measured against age, TCR beta diversity per million T cells decreased in a roughly linear manner. Fewer expanded clones and more diversity marked long-lived versus aged donors.

About this clonotype: Its target is unknown.

The donors, aged roughly 6 to 100, were healthy Caucasians from Russia. Samples had at least 6 million PBMCs isolated from them. The CDR3 runs to 14 residues. V lost 6 bases, J lost 0 bases, and 9 bases lay in between. The clonotype originates from a man older than 75 in good health. V is TRBV12-3 or TRBV12-4 and J is TRBJ1-5, with D perhaps matching TRBD1 (6 bases). Input material: blood. The CDR3 nucleotides read TGTGCCAGCAGCGGACAGTATAGCAATCAGCCCCAGCATTTT. Its translation: CASSGQYSNQPQHF.